There are a few counts of the clone carrying this T cell receptor beta chain. Its antigen remains unknown. This record comes from a study of T cell repertoires in cytomegalovirus infection. The overall study: Both a matching HLA type and CMV infection were indicated by public TCR beta signatures.

MiXCR, applied by TCRdb to the reads, yields one record per CDR3 protein. Seen here are 150,000 to 200,000 distinct CDR3 sequences, 28% observed once, and the top ten hold about 28%. The V gene's germline CDR1 is SQVTM and CDR2 ANQGSEA. The CDR3 runs to 13 residues. The ends lost 5 bases at V and 4 bases at J; junction bases unmatched: 3. Overall study findings and caveats: The cumulative frequency of public TCR beta families distinguished individuals who carried CMV together with the relevant HLA.

This sequence originates from a human donor in good health (CMV status not recorded). Some clones in this sample may be carry-over from other donors' samples. The V call is TRBV29-1, the J call TRBJ2-3, with 10 bases aligning to TRBD1. Specimen: PBMCs. The CDR3 nucleotides are TGCAGCGTTCGGACAGGGGGATCAGATACGCAGTATTTT. It yields the protein CSVRTGGSDTQYF.